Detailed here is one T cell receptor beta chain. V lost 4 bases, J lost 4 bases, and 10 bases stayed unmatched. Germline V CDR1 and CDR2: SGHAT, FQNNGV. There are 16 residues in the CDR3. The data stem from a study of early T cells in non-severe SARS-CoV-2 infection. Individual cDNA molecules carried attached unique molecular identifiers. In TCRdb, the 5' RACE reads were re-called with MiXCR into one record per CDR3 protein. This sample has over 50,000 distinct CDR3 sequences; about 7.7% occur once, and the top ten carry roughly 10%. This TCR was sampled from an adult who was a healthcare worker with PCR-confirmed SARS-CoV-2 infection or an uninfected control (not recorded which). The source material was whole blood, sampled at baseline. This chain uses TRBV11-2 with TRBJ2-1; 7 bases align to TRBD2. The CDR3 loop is CASSSLRLGRYNEQFF. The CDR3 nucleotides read TGTGCCAGCAGCTCCCTTCGACTCGGGAGGTACAATGAGCAGTTCTTC. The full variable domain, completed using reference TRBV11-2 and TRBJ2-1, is EAGVAQSPRYKIIEKRQSVAFWCNPISGHATLYWYQQILGQGPKLLIQFQNNGVVDDSQLPKDRFSAERLKGVDSTLKIQPAKLEDSAVYLCASSSLRLGRYNEQFFGPGTRLTVL.